Below are 2 T cell receptor beta chains sequenced from a single sample in a study of T cells after yellow fever vaccination. TCRdb reprocessed the 5' RACE reads via MiXCR and lists one record per CDR3 protein. The sample consists of about 550,000 distinct CDR3 sequences, less than 20% of them appearing once. Sequencing used PBMCs, obtained 15 days after the yellow fever booster vaccination. These receptors all stem from a man aged 30 to 45 who received the YFV17D yellow fever vaccine.

This clonotype was seen a few times. The chain uses TRBV6-5 and TRBJ2-1; D gene unclear. The CDR3 spans 18 residues. Germline V lookup: CDR1 MNHEY, CDR2 SVGAGI. The V end was cut by 2 bases, the J end by 6 bases, with 23 bases between. CDR3 coding DNA: TGTGCCAGCAGTTACCCCTCCACCGGGTCAGTTAGATCCAATGAGCAGTTCTTC. Translating gives CASSYPSTGSVRSNEQFF.

This clonotype was detected ten times or more. The V gene is TRBV9, the J gene TRBJ2-1; D is unresolved. Germline V gene sequence: CDR1 SGDLS, CDR2 YYNGEE. This CDR3 is built from 18 residues. Trimming removed 4 bases at V and 3 bases at J, with 23 bases between. As DNA, the CDR3 is TGTGCCAGCAGCCCAGAGGACGTTTTTGCGGATCTCTACAATGAGCAGTTCTTC. It encodes CASSPEDVFADLYNEQFF.